This TCR beta chain emerged from a study of blood T cell repertoires in COVID-19. Germline-derived CDR1 and CDR2 are SGHRS and YFSETQ. The ends were cut back, 0 bases at V and 12 bases at J, with 13 bases in the middle. The CDR3 has 13 residues. Data came from immunoSEQ multiplex PCR; TCRdb stores just in-frame clones and leaves some out. Of 300,000 to 450,000 clones in the sample, about 90% were seen once. The source of this sequence is a woman under 40 who had recovered from COVID-19. The sample was PBMCs or T cells enriched from blood (not recorded which). The genes are TRBV5-1 and TRBJ2-1; D is perhaps TRBD2 (5 bases). CDR3 coding DNA: TGCGCCAGCAGCTTGGTCCTCGGGGAAGGGCAGTTCTTC. This sequence encodes CASSLVLGEGQFF. Combining the CDR3 with reference TRBV5-1 and TRBJ2-1 gives the whole variable domain KAGVTQTPRYLIKTRGQQVTLSCSPISGHRSVSWYQQTPGQGLQFLFEYFSETQRNKGNFPGRFSGRQFSNSRSEMNVSTLELGDSALYLCASSLVLGEGQFFGPGTRLTVL.